The sequence of this T cell receptor beta chain was determined in a study of shared clonotypes between healthy human individuals. Study summary: Each donor's CD4 naive and CD4 memory cells filled three plates apiece, CD8 naive two, and CD8 memory one.

Assay: immunoSEQ multiplex PCR; the TCRdb copy retains only in-frame clones and omits some. In the table there are 600,000 or so clones, approximately 96% of which are singletons. In the naive CD8 group, cells lacked CD45RO and were positively selected for CCR7, so terminally differentiated effector memory CD45RA+ cells were left out. The donors, healthy adults who were HIV-negative, had experienced no recent acute infections or vaccinations. The sequence came from a woman in her 30s in good health. Sequencing input: naive CD8+ T cells sorted from blood.

CDR3 protein: CASSPGTEAFF. The CDR3 bases are TGTGCCAGCAGTCCGGGCACTGAAGCTTTCTTT. The chain employs TRBV6-1 and TRBJ1-1, with D unresolved. The V gene lost 5 bases and the J gene lost 4 bases, with 5 bases spanning the gap. In germline, CDR1 is MNHNS, CDR2 SASEGT. The CDR3 runs 11 residues.